This T cell receptor (beta chain) was identified during a study of cytomegalovirus exposure and HLA in healthy donors. CDR1 and CDR2 (germline): MDHEN, SYDVKM. The CDR3 covers 12 residues. V shed 4 bases and J 8 bases; nucleotides not matched to a gene: 2. Concerning this clone itself: The antigen is unknown.

Primers: 60 Vbeta forward and 13 Jbeta reverse. This table comes from immunoSEQ multiplex PCR, and its TCRdb copy is limited to in-frame clones, with some not included. The sample yields about 98,000 clones, 75% to 85% seen once. Broader study findings: About 87% or about 30% of the time was how often most TCR beta V segments were productive, according to an earlier analysis.

The chain joins TRBV28 to TRBJ1-1, with 9 bases matching TRBD1. The sequenced material came from PBMCs. The receptor was isolated from a man between 18 and 35 years old in good health and CMV-seropositive. The CDR3 spells CASSYGQGEAFF. In DNA, the CDR3 is TGTGCCAGCAGTTACGGACAGGGGGAAGCTTTCTTT. Variable domain in full (rest from reference TRBV28 and TRBJ1-1): DVKVTQSSRYLVKRTGEKVFLECVQDMDHENMFWYRQDPGLGLRLIYFSYDVKMKEKGDIPEGYSVSREKKERFSLILESASTNQTSMYLCASSYGQGEAFFGQGTRLTVV.